This TCR beta chain was documented in a study of somatic reversion in DOCK8 deficiency (dated by TCRdb to 2018 to 2020). About the investigation overall: T cell receptor beta repertoires were compared among DOCK8-deficient patients, DOCK8-revertant patients and healthy volunteers. The study set out to investigate how, in DOCK8 deficiency, somatic reversion of pathogenic DOCK8 variants alters lymphocyte differentiation and function. DOCK8-deficient patients in the study had been reported previously.

The library was produced with multiplex PCR. Using EuroClonality-NGS primers, the TRB libraries were generated through a one-step amplicon PCR run on 100 ng genomic DNA. TRB amplicons were sequenced on Illumina MiSeq instruments with 2 x 250 bp version 2 chemistry. In the source study's methods: Primary TRB sequence analysis and V(D)J annotation were performed with IMGT/HighV-QUEST. Once nonfunctional clones had been removed and the data downsampled for comparisons between samples, VDJtools was used to evaluate repertoire diversity and composition. TCRdb reanalyzed the raw reads on its own, using fastp at Q25 for trimming and MiXCR for clone calling, and kept in-frame beta chains. Every CDR3 protein is listed once, alongside the most common genes and DNA of its rows. Here the V and J calls rest on TCRdb's processing, not on the authors' analysis. For this sample there are more than 2,500 distinct CDR3 sequences; approximately 24% appear just once. The ten biggest clones cover more than 8% of the sample.

Here is what the overall study found, with its caveats: Whether whole blood or PBMCs served as the source material for each individual sample was not specified in the methods.

The healthy control blood was obtained from volunteer donors, who were supplied by blood services in Australia and France. Genomic DNA for TCR repertoire analysis was isolated either from whole blood samples or from PBMCs. After removal of 6 bases from V and 7 bases from J, the junction retains 5 bases not matched to a gene. The germline V gene specifies MNHNS as CDR1 and SASEGT as CDR2. CDR3 length: 12 amino acids, cysteine to phenylalanine. Just CDR3 DNA is preserved here, 36 bases in frame from base 1. This clonotype is characterized as medium-sized (0.01 to 0.1%). Its antigen has not been determined. One base away there is no much larger clone; base qualities are not given.

The TCR was taken from a human donor in good health. The sequenced material came from peripheral blood. Recombination linked TRBV6-1 to TRBJ1-1; 7 central nucleotides agree with TRBD1. The sequenced DNA is TGTGCCAGCAGCGTTTACAGGGGTGAAGCTTTCTTT. This translates into CASSVYRGEAFF.